The clone carrying this T cell receptor (beta chain) was picked up one time. The sample is drawn from a study of breast tumors, draining lymph nodes, adjacent tissues. Axillary draining lymph nodes of breast cancer patients supplied the node samples. One entry per CDR3 protein, called by TCRdb with MiXCR from the multiplex PCR reads. The sample lists 200,000 or so distinct CDR3 sequences, over 25% seen once, with more than 4% in the top ten. CDR3 length: 14 residues. Trimming cost V 5 bases and J 6 bases, with 13 bases left between them. Looked up from germline, CDR1 is KGHDR and CDR2 is SFDVKD. This sequence originates from a female donor with breast cancer. Some clones in this sample may be carry-over from other donors' samples. This chain links TRBV24-1 with TRBJ2-1; D unclear. The sequenced sample was axillary lymph node tissue. CDR3 bases: TGTGCCACCAGTGCTAGTCGGTCCCCCAATGAGCAGTTCTTC. Amino acid sequence: CATSASRSPNEQFF.